Listed below are T cell receptor beta chains from one sample, sequenced in a study of T cell responses to AZD1222 COVID-19 vaccine. Data came from immunoSEQ multiplex PCR; TCRdb stores just in-frame clones and leaves some out. Counted here are approximately 57,000 clones, around 86% occurring once; the ten biggest clones make up 16%. The sample here was peripheral blood, taken on day 0 of AZD1222 vaccination. The source of these receptors is an adult in good health. Both conserved end residues are part of each CDR3. A D gene is named only where the DNA matches it firmly. Clone size appears in some rows only: once, few, many, or a class for an expanded clone.

TRBV5-6	TRBJ2-1	-	TRBD1	TGTGCCAGCAGCCCCCCCCGGGACAGGGCTACACTTGTTCGGGGTGAGCAGTTCTTC	CASSPPRDRATLVRGEQFF
TRBV7-8	TRBJ1-2	-	-	TGTGCCAGCAGCCCGGGGACGTTGAACTATGGCTACACCTTC	CASSPGTLNYGYTF
TRBV2	TRBJ1-4	-	TRBD1	TGTGCCAACCGACAGGGGGCGTCTAATGAAAAACTGTTTTTT	CANRQGASNEKLFF
TRBV7-8	TRBJ2-3	-	-	TGTGCCAGCAGCTTTCACGCTGAGGGTTCAGATACGCAGTATTTT	CASSFHAEGSDTQYF
TRBV7-6	TRBJ2-1	once	-	TGTGCCAGCAGCTTAGAGATAACCTCCTACAATGAGCAGTTCTTC	CASSLEITSYNEQFF
TRBV19	TRBJ1-1	-	-	TGTGCCAGTAGTACCCAGGTACAGTCGGGGACTGAAGCTTTCTTT	CASSTQVQSGTEAFF
TRBV5-6	TRBJ2-5	-	TRBD1	TGTGCCAGCACGTTCGGGACAGGGATTCAAGAGACCCAGTACTTC	CASTFGTGIQETQYF
TRBV12-5	TRBJ2-7	few	-	TGTGCTAGTGCCTCCTTCGAGGGGGGCTACGAGCAGTACTTC	CASASFEGGYEQYF
TRBV6-4	TRBJ2-6	few	-	TGTGCCAGCAGTGACTCAGACAGGGGGGCCAACGTCCTGACTTTC	CASSDSDRGANVLTF
TRBV20-1	TRBJ2-1	-	-	TGCAGTGCTCAAGATTACAATGAGCAGTTCTTC	CSAQDYNEQFF
TRBV27	TRBJ2-7	-	-	TGTGCCAGCAGTTTCATAGGACCGAACTACGAGCAGTACTTC	CASSFIGPNYEQYF
TRBV27	TRBJ2-7	-	TRBD1	TGTGCCAGCAGTTTATACCGGGACAGCTACTACGAGCAGTACTTC	CASSLYRDSYYEQYF
TRBV5-1	TRBJ1-4	-	-	TGCGCCAGCAGTCTGGGGTACGGGGAGGAAGGTGAAAAACTGTTTTTT	CASSLGYGEEGEKLFF
TRBV19	TRBJ1-5	-	-	TGTGCCAGTAGTATAGGGGAGGGCCGCAATCAGCCCCAGCATTTT	CASSIGEGRNQPQHF
TRBV7-6	TRBJ2-2	-	TRBD2	TGTGCCAGCAGCTCTGGGACTAGCGGGAGACTTTCCGGGGAGCTGTTTTTT	CASSSGTSGRLSGELFF
TRBV13	TRBJ2-1	-	-	TGTGCCAGCAGCTTGTTAAGATCGACTGACAATGAGCAGTTCTTC	CASSLLRSTDNEQFF
TRBV3-1/TRBV3-2	TRBJ2-5	-	TRBD1	TGTGCCAGCAGCTCACAGGGGGCAGAGACCCAGTACTTC	CASSSQGAETQYF
TRBV5-1	TRBJ2-7	few	TRBD1	TGCGCCAGCAGCTTAGCAACAGGGGGCGACTGGTACGAGCAGTACTTC	CASSLATGGDWYEQYF
TRBV5-1	TRBJ2-1	-	-	TGCGCCAGCAGCTTGGATTGGGGCATTGAGCAGTTCTTC	CASSLDWGIEQFF
TRBV28	TRBJ2-7	once	TRBD1	TGTGCCAGCAGAGACCGAGACAGGGGTGCCTACGAGCAGTACTTC	CASRDRDRGAYEQYF
TRBV19	TRBJ2-7	-	TRBD2	TGTGCCAGTAGTTCCGGGGCGGGAGGAGCCTACGAGCAGTACTTC	CASSSGAGGAYEQYF
TRBV7-9	TRBJ2-2	-	-	TGTGCCAGCAGCTTAGGCACCAACACCGGGGAGCTGTTTTTT	CASSLGTNTGELFF
TRBV24-1	TRBJ1-5	-	TRBD1	TGTGCCACCAGTGTCGACCGGGACAGGTCTGTCCAGCCCCAGCATTTT	CATSVDRDRSVQPQHF
TRBV5-5	TRBJ1-4	-	-	TGTGCCAGCAGCTTGGATGGCAGGTCGTTCGAAAAACTGTTTTTT	CASSLDGRSFEKLFF
TRBV18	TRBJ1-2	-	TRBD1	TGTGCCAGCTCTCCGACAGGGGAGGTCTATGGCTACACCTTC	CASSPTGEVYGYTF
TRBV19	TRBJ2-1	-	TRBD2	TGTGCCAGTAGCTGGACTAGCGGGGTTTATGAGCAGTTCTTC	CASSWTSGVYEQFF
TRBV7-2	TRBJ2-7	-	-	TGTGCCAGCAGCTTAGGGATAGGAGCCTCTTACGAGCAGTACTTC	CASSLGIGASYEQYF
TRBV5-4	TRBJ1-4	-	-	TGTGCCAGCGGTCTCCAGGGATCCGGAAAACTGTTTTTT	CASGLQGSGKLFF
TRBV18	TRBJ1-4	-	-	TGTGCCAGCTCACCATCCCGGGACGGGAGTGAAAAACTGTTTTTT	CASSPSRDGSEKLFF
TRBV18	TRBJ1-1	-	-	TGTGCCAGCTCACCACAGGCACAGGGCGGCACTGAAGCTTTCTTT	CASSPQAQGGTEAFF
TRBV19	TRBJ2-3	-	TRBD1	TGTGCCAGTAGTATGCCGCAGGGGGCTGGCACAGATACGCAGTATTTT	CASSMPQGAGTDTQYF
TRBV19	TRBJ2-2	-	-	TGTGCCAGTAGTATCGTGGCATTCGCGAACACCGGGGAGCTGTTTTTT	CASSIVAFANTGELFF
TRBV7-2	TRBJ2-1	-	TRBD2	TGTGCCAGCAGGGATCAGCGGGAGGGGGGGAATGAGCAGTTCTTC	CASRDQREGGNEQFF
TRBV24-1	TRBJ2-5	-	-	TGTGCCACCAGTGACAATACAAAAGGGGCAGAGACCCAGTACTTC	CATSDNTKGAETQYF
TRBV2	TRBJ2-3	few	TRBD2	TGTGCCAGCAGTGAATTTGTAGCGGGAGGCACAGATACGCAGTATTTT	CASSEFVAGGTDTQYF